This passage covers 25 T cell receptor beta chains from one sample sequenced in a study of T cells after yellow fever vaccination. MiXCR, run by TCRdb on the 5' RACE reads, gives a single entry per CDR3 protein. This table holds hundreds of thousands of distinct CDR3 sequences, 11% found once. This specimen was PBMCs, taken on the day of the first yellow fever vaccination. These receptor sequences come from a man aged 18-30 years who received the YFV17D yellow fever vaccine.

The V gene is TRBV6-2 or TRBV6-3, the J gene TRBJ2-7, with D perhaps assigned TRBD1 or TRBD2 (5 bases each). CDR1 and CDR2 (germline): MNHEY, SVGEGT. The germline V and J ends were trimmed by 6 bases and 5 bases, with 11 bases remaining between them. The CDR3 loop spans 12 amino acids. CDR3 coding DNA: TGTGCCAGCAGCTTCAGGGACCACGAGCAGTACTTC. Translating gives CASSFRDHEQYF.

The chain joins TRBV6-5 to TRBJ2-1; the D is unclear. CDR1 is MNHEY, CDR2 SVGAGI, per germline. The CDR3 contains 18 residues. V dropped 0 bases and J dropped 0 bases, with 15 bases sitting between them. The CDR3 is CASSYSESRASSYNEQFF. In nucleotides, the CDR3 is TGTGCCAGCAGTTACTCAGAAAGTAGGGCCAGCTCCTACAATGAGCAGTTCTTC.

The chain employs TRBV6-1 and TRBJ1-5; no clear D. V was shortened by 6 bases and J by 10 bases, with 19 bases between the two germline ends. CDR3 length equals 14 residues. Germline CDR1 MNHNS, CDR2 SASEGT. The CDR3: CASRFSWRSGPQHF. The DNA for the CDR3 is TGTGCCAGCAGATTTTCCTGGAGGAGCGGACCCCAGCATTTT.

The sample holds a few counts of this clonotype. The rearrangement links TRBV11-2 to TRBJ2-5; possible D gene TRBD1, 5 bases. The V and J ends lost 5 bases and 1 base respectively, with 11 bases between them. Germline CDR1 is SGHAT and CDR2 is FQNNGV. The CDR3 spans 14 residues. As DNA, the CDR3 is TGTGCCAGCAGCCTGTGGACAATCCAAGAGACCCAGTACTTC. It is translated as CASSLWTIQETQYF.

This clonotype showed up just once. A read error may account for a junction end that differs from germline. CDR3 residues: CPSSTDVLGEQFF. As DNA, the CDR3 is TGTCCCAGCTCAACGGACGTCTTGGGAGAGCAGTTCTTC. This chain connects TRBV18 to TRBJ2-1; D gene unclear. This CDR3 is 13 amino acids long. From germline, CDR1 is KGHSH and CDR2 LQKENI.

The J gene is TRBJ1-1, the V gene TRBV5-1; weak D call: TRBD1 (5 bases). Germline loops: CDR1 SGHRS, CDR2 YFSETQ. V lost 3 bases and J 5 bases, leaving 23 bases between the germline ends. The CDR3 runs to 17 residues. The CDR3 DNA is TGCGCCAGCAGCTCCGCCGGGACTCCCATCCCGGGAACTGAAGCTTTCTTT. It is translated as CASSSAGTPIPGTEAFF.

This clonotype was seen ten or more times. The chain uses TRBV3-1 and TRBJ2-5; D perhaps matches TRBD2 (6 bases). V was clipped by 6 bases and J by 4 bases, with 15 bases between them. Germline V gene lookup returns CDR1 LGHDT and CDR2 YNNKEL (reference sequence). The CDR3 runs to 14 residues. This CDR3 is CASSPGEGLETQYF. CDR3 nucleotide sequence: TGTGCCAGCAGTCCGGGAGAAGGGTTAGAGACCCAGTACTTC.

This chain uses TRBV29-1 with TRBJ2-3; D could derive from TRBD1 or TRBD2 (6 bases each). Germline CDR1 is SQVTM and CDR2 is ANQGSEA. The CDR3 is made up of 14 amino acids. The germline V and J ends were trimmed by 8 bases and 3 bases, with 18 bases remaining between them. The CDR3 is CSTPGAARTDTQYF. The CDR3 DNA reads TGCAGCACCCCGGGGGCGGCTAGGACAGATACGCAGTATTTT.

In its sample, this clonotype was seen a few times. The chain has TRBV7-2 and TRBJ2-5; D is possibly TRBD2 (6 bases). The CDR3 totals 16 residues. Trimming shortened V by 5 bases and J by 9 bases, and 25 bases separated the two germline ends. Germline CDR1 SGHTA, CDR2 FQGNSA. In DNA, the CDR3 is TGTGCCAGCAGCCTACCCCCGGGACTCCGGGGTTCGGCCCAGTACTTC. This gives the protein CASSLPPGLRGSAQYF.

V and J are TRBV7-2 and TRBJ1-1, with no clear D. The CDR3 length is 13 residues. CDR1 SGHTA and CDR2 FQGNSA come from the germline V gene. Trimming cost V 5 bases and J 4 bases, with 11 bases left between them. The CDR3: CASSRPGSTEAFF. For the CDR3, the DNA is TGTGCCAGCAGCCGACCTGGTAGCACTGAAGCTTTCTTT.

This clonotype has ten or more counts. The CDR3 is CASSLYGGVNTEAFF. As DNA, the CDR3 is TGTGCCAGCAGCTTATATGGGGGGGTAAACACTGAAGCTTTCTTT. V gene TRBV7-2 combines with J gene TRBJ1-1; the D gene is possibly TRBD1 (5 bases). V lost 2 bases, J lost 2 bases, and 12 bases lay in between. The CDR3 is 15 residues long. CDR1 SGHTA and CDR2 FQGNSA come from the germline V gene. The full variable domain, with the rest looked up from reference TRBV7-2 and TRBJ1-1, is GAGVSQSPSNKVTEKGKDVELRCDPISGHTALYWYRQSLGQGLEFLIYFQGNSAPDKSGLPSDRFSAERTGGSVSTLTIQRTQQEDSAVYLCASSLYGGVNTEAFFGQGTRLTVV.

This clonotype was seen a few times. The J gene is TRBJ1-6, the V gene TRBV15, with D possibly matching TRBD1 (5 bases). Germline assignment: CDR1 LNHNV and CDR2 YYDKDF (reference sequence). The CDR3 length is 14 residues. The V end lost 1 base, the J end lost 5 bases, and 6 bases lay between the germline ends. The CDR3 sequence: CATSRGGNNSPLHF. For the CDR3, the DNA is TGTGCCACCAGCAGAGGGGGCAATAATTCACCCCTCCACTTT.

The chain couples TRBV5-1 to TRBJ2-7; D is perhaps TRBD2 (6 bases). Germline V lookup: CDR1 SGHRS, CDR2 YFSETQ. V was clipped by 3 bases and J by 4 bases, with 8 bases between them. The CDR3 has 12 residues. The chain's CDR3 is CASSSSEYEQYF. The CDR3 DNA reads as TGCGCCAGCAGCTCTAGCGAGTACGAGCAGTACTTC.

In this sample, this clonotype turned up many times. In DNA, the CDR3 is TGTGCCACCAGCAGGACTAGCGGGGGGGCAGATACGCAGTATTTT. Translation: CATSRTSGGADTQYF. The chain combines TRBV15 with TRBJ2-3; TRBD2 matches 14 bases. CDR3 length equals 15 residues. Looked up from germline, CDR1 is LNHNV and CDR2 is YYDKDF (reference sequence). Trimming cost V 3 bases and J 4 bases; bases outside gene matches: 0.

This clonotype was counted a few times. The chain links TRBV12-3 or TRBV12-4 to TRBJ2-7, with TRBD1 matching over 8 bases. The CDR3 sequence is 15 residues long. The junction had 9 bases not matched to a gene; V was cut back by 5 bases and J by 3 bases. CDR3 region: CASSPPGQGFYEQYF. CDR3 in DNA: TGTGCCAGCAGTCCCCCCGGACAGGGATTCTACGAGCAGTACTTC.

This clonotype turned up a few times. This chain uses TRBV5-1 with TRBJ1-6; 10 nucleotides match TRBD1. With 2 bases clipped from V and 8 bases from J, the junction kept 13 bases outside the gene matches. Germline CDR1 SGHRS, CDR2 YFSETQ. There are 18 residues in the CDR3. The CDR3 loop is CASSFLPGQGSGDSPLHF. CDR3 sequence (DNA): TGCGCCAGCAGCTTTTTACCGGGACAGGGGTCGGGCGATTCACCCCTCCACTTT.

This chain uses TRBV21-1 with TRBJ1-1; TRBD1, as called in the table, went unchecked against the DNA. TRBV21-1 is classified as a pseudogene. The CDR3 runs to 18 residues. CDR3 loop: CASSKQPRDHISGTEAFF. The CDR3, as DNA: TGTGCCAGCAGCAAACAGCCGCGGGACCACATCTCGGGCACTGAAGCTTTCTTT.

This clonotype has just a few counts. V usage is TRBV14 and J usage is TRBJ2-2; 7 nucleotides align to TRBD1. V lost 5 bases, J lost 5 bases, and 11 bases stayed unmatched. Germline lookup yields CDR1 SGHDN and CDR2 FVKESK. The CDR3 runs to 16 residues. The CDR3 DNA reads as TGTGCCAGCAGCAGAGTGGGACAGAGACTAACCGGGGAGCTGTTTTTT. Its protein product is CASSRVGQRLTGELFF.

This clonotype was observed a handful of times. The chain joins TRBV12-3 or TRBV12-4 to TRBJ1-2; 7 bases fit TRBD1. Trimming cost V 7 bases and J 11 bases; bases outside gene matches: 13. The CDR3 is 13 residues long. CDR3 residues: CASTEDRAHRYTF. The CDR3, as DNA: TGTGCCAGCACCGAAGACAGGGCCCACCGTTACACCTTC.

The sample holds a few counts of this clonotype. The chain couples TRBV27 to TRBJ1-1; weak D call: TRBD1 (6 bases). V lost 0 bases, J lost 1 base, and 9 bases lay in between. The CDR3 contains 15 residues. Germline loops: CDR1 MNHEY, CDR2 SMNVEV (reference sequence). CDR3 nucleotide sequence: TGTGCCAGCAGTTTATCTCCAGGGGCGAACACTGAAGCTTTCTTT. Protein sequence: CASSLSPGANTEAFF.

The V call is TRBV18, the J call TRBJ2-7; the match to TRBD2 covers 7 bases. The germline V gene has CDR1 KGHSH and CDR2 LQKENI. This CDR3 has 17 amino acids. The ends lost 3 bases at V and 2 bases at J; junction bases unmatched: 13. The CDR3 loop reads CASSPMGGAQRTYEQYF. The CDR3 region has the DNA TGTGCCAGCTCACCGATGGGAGGGGCGCAACGTACCTACGAGCAGTACTTC. The whole variable domain, filled in from reference TRBV18 and TRBJ2-7, reads NAGVMQNPRHLVRRRGQEARLRCSPMKGHSHVYWYRQLPEEGLKFMVYLQKENIIDESGMPKERFSAEFPKEGPSILRIQQVVRGDSAAYFCASSPMGGAQRTYEQYFGPGTRLTVT.

This clonotype was seen a handful of times. This chain links TRBV3-1 with TRBJ2-5, with TRBD2 matching over 8 bases. The ends lost 1 base at V and 3 bases at J; junction bases unmatched: 4. The CDR3 loop spans 15 amino acids. Germline loops: CDR1 LGHDT, CDR2 YNNKEL (reference sequence). The DNA for the CDR3 is TGTGCCAGCAGCCAAGGGAGCGGGGGCAAAGAGACCCAGTACTTC. Protein sequence: CASSQGSGGKETQYF.

This clonotype was recorded a few times. The rearrangement joins TRBV5-1 to TRBJ1-4, with D tentatively TRBD1 (5 bases). Trimming removed 1 base at V and 4 bases at J, with 11 bases between. The CDR3 is made up of 15 amino acids. CDR1 SGHRS and CDR2 YFSETQ come from the germline V gene. CDR3 in amino acids: CASSLLSGGNEKLFF. The CDR3 DNA sequence: TGCGCCAGCAGCTTGCTGTCCGGGGGTAATGAAAAACTGTTTTTT.

The chain links TRBV6-6 to TRBJ1-1, with D perhaps TRBD1 (5 bases). The CDR3 runs to 13 residues. CDR1 and CDR2 (germline): MNHNY, SVGAGI (reference sequence). V lost 6 bases and J 8 bases, leaving 16 bases between the germline ends. CDR3: CASSSGDYREAFF. In DNA form, the CDR3 reads TGTGCCAGCAGCTCCGGGGACTACCGGGAAGCTTTCTTT.

Ten or more counts support this clonotype. The chain links TRBV11-2 to TRBJ2-7; D is undetermined. Per germline, CDR1 SGHAT and CDR2 FQNNGV. The V gene lost 1 base and the J gene lost 2 bases, with 6 bases spanning the gap. The CDR3 is 13 residues long. The CDR3 DNA follows: TGTGCCAGCAGCTTAGGTCCAACCTACGAGCAGTACGTC. Amino acid sequence: CASSLGPTYEQYV.